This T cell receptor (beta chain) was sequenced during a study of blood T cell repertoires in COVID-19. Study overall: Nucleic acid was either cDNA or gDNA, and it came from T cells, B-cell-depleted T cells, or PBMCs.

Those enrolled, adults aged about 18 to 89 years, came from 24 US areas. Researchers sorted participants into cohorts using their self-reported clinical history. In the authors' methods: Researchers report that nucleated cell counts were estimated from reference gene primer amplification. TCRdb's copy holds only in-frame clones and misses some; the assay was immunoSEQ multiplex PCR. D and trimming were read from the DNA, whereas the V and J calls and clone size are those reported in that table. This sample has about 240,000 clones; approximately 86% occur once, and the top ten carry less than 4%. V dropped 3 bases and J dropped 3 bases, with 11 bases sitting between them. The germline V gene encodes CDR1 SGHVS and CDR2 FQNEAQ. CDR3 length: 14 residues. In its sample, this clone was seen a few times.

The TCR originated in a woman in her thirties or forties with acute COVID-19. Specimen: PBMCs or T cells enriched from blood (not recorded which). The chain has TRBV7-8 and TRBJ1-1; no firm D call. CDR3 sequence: CASSLRESDTEAFF. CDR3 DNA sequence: TGTGCCAGCAGCTTGAGGGAGAGCGACACTGAAGCTTTCTTT.